Shown below are 10 T cell receptor beta chains from a single sample sequenced in a study of blood T cell repertoires in COVID-19. Measured with immunoSEQ multiplex PCR; TCRdb has only the in-frame clones, and not every one. The sample has about 300,000 clones; around 84% are singletons. The sequencing sample was made of PBMCs or T cells enriched from blood (not recorded which). These receptors came from a woman aged 25-40 years who had been exposed to COVID-19.

At least ten counts were recorded for this clone. The sample carries other DNA sequences with the same CDR3. The gene calls are TRBV5-1 and TRBJ2-7; 9 bases line up with TRBD1. This CDR3 has 13 residues. The germline V gene has CDR1 SGHRS and CDR2 YFSETQ. V shed 0 bases and J 6 bases; nucleotides not matched to a gene: 1. The chain's CDR3 is CASSLGQGGEQYF. CDR3 nucleotide sequence: TGCGCCAGCAGCTTGGGACAGGGGGGCGAGCAGTACTTC.

The chain recombines TRBV2 with TRBJ1-1; D remains unclear. V dropped 7 bases and J dropped 4 bases, with 13 bases sitting between them. CDR1 and CDR2 (germline): SNHLY, FYNNEI. This CDR3 contains 13 residues. The CDR3 DNA reads TGTGCCAGCATGAGGAAAGGAGGCACTGAAGCTTTCTTT. It codes for CASMRKGGTEAFF.

The chain combines TRBV18 with TRBJ2-7; 14 bases map to TRBD2. Looked up from germline, CDR1 is KGHSH and CDR2 is LQKENI. This CDR3 spans 15 amino acids. The junction had 4 bases not matched to a gene; V was cut back by 5 bases and J by 4 bases. CDR3 coding DNA: TGTGCCAGCTCAGAGACTAGCGGGAGGGCTTACGAGCAGTACTTC. It specifies CASSETSGRAYEQYF.

The V call is TRBV19, the J call TRBJ2-7; maybe TRBD2 (6 bases). Trimming removed 3 bases at V and 1 base at J, with 16 bases between. This CDR3 region has 16 residues. Germline V gene sequence: CDR1 LNHDA, CDR2 SQIVND (reference sequence). The CDR3 DNA follows: TGTGCCAGTAGTATTAGGGCTGGGGGGAAGTCCTACGAGCAGTACTTC. Translating gives CASSIRAGGKSYEQYF.

In this sample, this clone turned up a few times. The chain employs TRBV5-1 and TRBJ1-2, with 7 bases matching TRBD1. Unmatched junction bases numbered 7, after V lost 3 bases and J lost 2 bases. The CDR3 has 15 amino acids. Germline V gives CDR1 SGHRS, CDR2 YFSETQ. The DNA for the CDR3 is TGCGCCAGCAGCTGGGGGGACAGCGGAAACTATGGCTACACCTTC. Its translation is CASSWGDSGNYGYTF.

The genes are TRBV5-4 and TRBJ1-1, with D maybe TRBD1 (6 bases). Germline V gene sequence: CDR1 SGHNT, CDR2 YYREEE (reference sequence). The CDR3 sequence is 14 residues long. Trimming shortened V by 2 bases and J by 4 bases, and 12 bases separated the two germline ends. The CDR3 here is CASSFGGSVTEAFF. The CDR3 coding sequence is TGTGCCAGCAGCTTTGGGGGCTCGGTCACTGAAGCTTTCTTT.

V usage is TRBV20-1 and J usage is TRBJ1-1; D remains unclear. V was shortened by 3 bases and J by 1 base, with 3 bases between the two germline ends. The CDR3 is made up of 11 amino acids. Germline CDR1 DFQATT, CDR2 SNEGSKA (reference sequence). CDR3 coding DNA: TGCAGTGCTAGCCAGAACACTGAAGCTTTCTTT. It specifies CSASQNTEAFF.

With regard to this clone: This sample also contains other DNA sequences that code for the same CDR3. The chain is built from TRBV7-3 and TRBJ1-2, with 9 bases lining up with TRBD1. CDR1 is SGHTA, CDR2 FQGTGA, per germline. The CDR3 sequence is 13 residues long. V gave up 4 bases and J gave up 7 bases; unmatched junction bases: 4. In DNA, the CDR3 is TGTGCCAGCAGCTCAGGACAGGGGCTTGGCTACACCTTC. This encodes CASSSGQGLGYTF.

The chain has TRBV4-2 and TRBJ2-5; 11 nucleotides align to TRBD2. With V trimmed by 0 bases and J by 5 bases, 2 bases remained unmatched. Germline lookup yields CDR1 LGHNA and CDR2 YNFKEQ. CDR3 length: 15 residues. The DNA for the CDR3 is TGTGCCAGCAGCCAAGATAGCGGGGGGGAGGAGACCCAGTACTTC. Translating it yields CASSQDSGGEETQYF.

The gene calls are TRBV21-1 and TRBJ2-1; TRBD1 was called by the table and not checked on the DNA. TRBV21-1 is a recognized pseudogene. The CDR3 totals 17 residues. The CDR3: CASSNSPPGQVRNEQFF. The CDR3 nucleotides read TGTGCCAGCAGCAATTCCCCCCCGGGACAAGTAAGGAATGAGCAGTTCTTC.